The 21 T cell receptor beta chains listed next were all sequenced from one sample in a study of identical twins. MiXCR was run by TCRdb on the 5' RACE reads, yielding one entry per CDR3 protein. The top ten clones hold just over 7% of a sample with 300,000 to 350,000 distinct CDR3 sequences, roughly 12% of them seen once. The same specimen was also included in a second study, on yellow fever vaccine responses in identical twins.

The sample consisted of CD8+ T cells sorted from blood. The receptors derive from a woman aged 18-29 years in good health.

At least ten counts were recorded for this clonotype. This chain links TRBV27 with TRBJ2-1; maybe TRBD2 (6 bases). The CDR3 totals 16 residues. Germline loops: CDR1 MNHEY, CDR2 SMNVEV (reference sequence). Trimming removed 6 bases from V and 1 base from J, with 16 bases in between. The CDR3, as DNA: TGTGCCAGCAGCCCATCGGGGGAATGGTCCTACAATGAGCAGTTCTTC. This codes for CASSPSGEWSYNEQFF.

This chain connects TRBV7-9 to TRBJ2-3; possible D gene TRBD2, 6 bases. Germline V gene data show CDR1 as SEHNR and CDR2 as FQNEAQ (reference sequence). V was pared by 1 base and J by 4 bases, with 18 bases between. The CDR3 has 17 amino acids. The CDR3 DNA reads TGTGCCAGCAGCTTAGTACCCCCGGAGGAGGGCGCAGATACGCAGTATTTT. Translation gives CASSLVPPEEGADTQYF.

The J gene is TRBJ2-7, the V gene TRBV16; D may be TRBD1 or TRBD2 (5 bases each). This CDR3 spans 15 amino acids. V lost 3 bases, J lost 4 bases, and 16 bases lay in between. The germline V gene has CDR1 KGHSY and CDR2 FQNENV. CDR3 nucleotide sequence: TGTGCCAGCAGCCACCATCCCGAATGGGGGTACGAGCAGTACTTC. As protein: CASSHHPEWGYEQYF. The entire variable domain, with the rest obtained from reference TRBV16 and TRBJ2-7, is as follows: GEEVAQTPKHLVRGEGQKAKLYCAPIKGHSYVFWYQQVLKNEFKFLISFQNENVFDETGMPKERFSAKCLPNSPCSLEIQATKLEDSAVYFCASSHHPEWGYEQYFGPGTRLTVT.

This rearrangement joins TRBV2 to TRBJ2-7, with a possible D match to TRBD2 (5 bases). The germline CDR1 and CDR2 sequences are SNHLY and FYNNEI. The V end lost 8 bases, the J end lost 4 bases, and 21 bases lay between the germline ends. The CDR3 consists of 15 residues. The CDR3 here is CASRTSGEGPYEQYF. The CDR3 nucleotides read TGTGCCAGCCGGACCAGCGGTGAGGGCCCATACGAGCAGTACTTC.

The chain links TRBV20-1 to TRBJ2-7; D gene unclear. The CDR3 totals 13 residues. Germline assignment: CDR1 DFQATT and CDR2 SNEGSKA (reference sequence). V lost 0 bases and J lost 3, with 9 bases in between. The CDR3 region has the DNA TGCAGTGCTAGAGACTATGCACGCTACGAGCAGTACTTC. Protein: CSARDYARYEQYF.

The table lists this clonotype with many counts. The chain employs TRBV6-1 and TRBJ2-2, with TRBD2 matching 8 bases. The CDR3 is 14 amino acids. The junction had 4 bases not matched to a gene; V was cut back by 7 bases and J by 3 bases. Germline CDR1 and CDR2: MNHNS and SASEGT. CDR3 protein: CASKGLVDTGELFF. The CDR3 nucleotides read TGTGCCAGCAAGGGACTAGTCGACACCGGGGAGCTGTTTTTT.

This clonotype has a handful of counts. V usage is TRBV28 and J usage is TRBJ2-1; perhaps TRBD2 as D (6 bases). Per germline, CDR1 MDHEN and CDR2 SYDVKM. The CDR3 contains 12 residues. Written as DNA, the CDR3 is TGTGTTAGCAGGGAGGCGGACAATGAGCAGTTCTTC. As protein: CVSREADNEQFF.

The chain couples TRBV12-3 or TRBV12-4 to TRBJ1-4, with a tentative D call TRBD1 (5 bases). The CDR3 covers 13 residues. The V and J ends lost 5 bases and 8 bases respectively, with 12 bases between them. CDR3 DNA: TGTGCCAGCAGTCGAGGTTGGGGCGAAAAACTGTTTTTT. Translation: CASSRGWGEKLFF.

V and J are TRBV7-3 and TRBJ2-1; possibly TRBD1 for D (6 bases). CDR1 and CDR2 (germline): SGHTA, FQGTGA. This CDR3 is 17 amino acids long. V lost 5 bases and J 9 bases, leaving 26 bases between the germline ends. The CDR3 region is CASSLPGQNSPRGEQFF. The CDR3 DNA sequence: TGTGCCAGCAGCCTCCCCGGACAGAATTCCCCCCGGGGTGAGCAGTTCTTC.

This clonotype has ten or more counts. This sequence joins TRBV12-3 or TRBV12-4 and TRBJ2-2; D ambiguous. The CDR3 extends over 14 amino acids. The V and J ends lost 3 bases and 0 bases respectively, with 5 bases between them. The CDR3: CASSFATNTGELFF. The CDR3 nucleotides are TGTGCCAGCAGTTTTGCCACGAACACCGGGGAGCTGTTTTTT.

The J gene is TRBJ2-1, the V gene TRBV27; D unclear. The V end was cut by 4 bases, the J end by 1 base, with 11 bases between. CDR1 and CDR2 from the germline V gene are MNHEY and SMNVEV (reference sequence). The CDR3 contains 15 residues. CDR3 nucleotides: TGTGCCAGCAGTTCTGACTGGATATCCTACAATGAGCAGTTCTTC. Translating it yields CASSSDWISYNEQFF.

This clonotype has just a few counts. CDR3 loop: CASSHPSNMYNEQFF. DNA for the CDR3: TGCGCCAGCAGCCATCCAAGTAATATGTACAATGAGCAGTTCTTC. The rearrangement links TRBV4-1 to TRBJ2-1; D not resolved. V gave up 3 bases and J gave up 4 bases, with 13 bases separating them. The length of the CDR3 is 15 residues. Germline V CDR1 and CDR2: MGHRA, YSYEKL.

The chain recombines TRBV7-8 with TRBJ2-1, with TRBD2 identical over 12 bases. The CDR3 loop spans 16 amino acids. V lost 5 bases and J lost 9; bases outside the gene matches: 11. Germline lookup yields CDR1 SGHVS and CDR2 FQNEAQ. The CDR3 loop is CASSTWTSGVGGEQFF. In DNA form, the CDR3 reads TGTGCCAGCAGCACGTGGACTAGCGGGGTTGGAGGTGAGCAGTTCTTC.

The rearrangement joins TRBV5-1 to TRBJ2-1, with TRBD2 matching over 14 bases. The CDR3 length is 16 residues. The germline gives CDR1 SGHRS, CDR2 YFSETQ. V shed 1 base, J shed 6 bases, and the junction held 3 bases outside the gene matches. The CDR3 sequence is CASSLLGTSGSNEQFF. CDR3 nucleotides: TGCGCCAGCAGCTTGCTTGGGACTAGCGGGAGCAATGAGCAGTTCTTC.

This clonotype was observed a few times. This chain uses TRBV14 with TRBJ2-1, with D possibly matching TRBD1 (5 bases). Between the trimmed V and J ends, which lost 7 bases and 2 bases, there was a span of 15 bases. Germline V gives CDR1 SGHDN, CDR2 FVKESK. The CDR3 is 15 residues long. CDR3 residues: CASNPLGETYNEQFF. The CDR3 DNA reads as TGTGCCAGCAACCCATTAGGGGAAACCTACAATGAGCAGTTCTTC.

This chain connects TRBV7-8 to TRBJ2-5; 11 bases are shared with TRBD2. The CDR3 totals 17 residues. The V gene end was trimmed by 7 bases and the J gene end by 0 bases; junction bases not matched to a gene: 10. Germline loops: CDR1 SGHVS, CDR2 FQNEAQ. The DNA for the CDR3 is TGTGCCAGCACTCTTGGGGCTAGCGGGGGGTACCAAGAGACCCAGTACTTC. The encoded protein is CASTLGASGGYQETQYF.

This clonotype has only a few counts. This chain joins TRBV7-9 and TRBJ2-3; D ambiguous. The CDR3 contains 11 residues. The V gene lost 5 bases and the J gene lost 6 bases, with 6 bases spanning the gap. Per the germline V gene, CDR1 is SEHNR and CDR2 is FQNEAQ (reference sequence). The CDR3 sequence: CASSRPDTQYF. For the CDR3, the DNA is TGTGCCAGCAGCCGTCCCGATACGCAGTATTTT.

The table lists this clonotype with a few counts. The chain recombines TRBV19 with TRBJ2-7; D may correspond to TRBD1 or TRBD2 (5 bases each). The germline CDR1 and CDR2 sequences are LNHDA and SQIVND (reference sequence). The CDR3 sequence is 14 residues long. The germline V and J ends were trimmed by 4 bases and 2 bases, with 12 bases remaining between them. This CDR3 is CASSRIPGPYEQYF. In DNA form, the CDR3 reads TGTGCCAGTAGTAGAATTCCGGGACCCTACGAGCAGTACTTC.

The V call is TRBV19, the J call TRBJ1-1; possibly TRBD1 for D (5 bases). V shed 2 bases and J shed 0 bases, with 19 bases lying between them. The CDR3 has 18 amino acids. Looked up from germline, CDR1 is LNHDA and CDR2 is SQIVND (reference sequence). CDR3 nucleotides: TGTGCCAGTAGTATATTTGGACATTGGAGCCTGATGAACACTGAAGCTTTCTTT. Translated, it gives CASSIFGHWSLMNTEAFF.

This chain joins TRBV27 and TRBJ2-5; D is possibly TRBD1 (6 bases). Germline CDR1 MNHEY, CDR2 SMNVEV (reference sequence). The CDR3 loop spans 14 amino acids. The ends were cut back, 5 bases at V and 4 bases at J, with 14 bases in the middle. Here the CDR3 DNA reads TGTGCCAGCAGTCAAAGGGCCAGGGGAGAGACCCAGTACTTC. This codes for CASSQRARGETQYF.

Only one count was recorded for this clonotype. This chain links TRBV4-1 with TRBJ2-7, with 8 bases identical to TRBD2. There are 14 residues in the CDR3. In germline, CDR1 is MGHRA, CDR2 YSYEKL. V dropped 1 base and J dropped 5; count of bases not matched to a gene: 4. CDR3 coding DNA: TGCGCCAGCAGCCAAGTCTATAGCGGGAACGAGCAGTACTTC. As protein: CASSQVYSGNEQYF.